This TCR beta chain was captured by sequencing in a study of immune evolution from preneoplasia to lung adenocarcinoma. Points from the study as a whole: Later-stage lesions seemingly showed higher T cell density and diversity than normal lung.

About this clone itself: Its antigen is still unknown.

Trimming took off 2 bases at V and 2 bases at J, with 17 bases between the two ends. Germline CDR1 reads SGDLS; CDR2 reads YYNGEE. This CDR3 has 16 amino acids. TCRdb keeps only in-frame clones here, not all; method: immunoSEQ multiplex PCR. The sample holds approximately 6,500 clones, about 77% seen once. The TCR originated in a person aged 50-75 years with lung adenocarcinoma. Sequencing was done on a sample of FFPE minimally invasive lung adenocarcinoma tissue. This chain uses TRBV9 with TRBJ2-7; D may be TRBD1 (6 bases). The CDR3 DNA follows: TGTGCCAGCAGCGTCGGTTTAACAGGGCATACCTACGAGCAGTACTTC. Translated, it gives CASSVGLTGHTYEQYF. The variable domain in full, completed from reference TRBV9 and TRBJ2-7, reads DSGVTQTPKHLITATGQRVTLRCSPRSGDLSVYWYQQSLDQGLQFLIQYYNGEERAKGNILERFSAQQFPDLHSELNLSSLELGDSALYFCASSVGLTGHTYEQYFGPGTRLTVT.